This is a list of T cell receptor beta chains from one sample in a study of T cell responses to AZD1222 COVID-19 vaccine. Profiling relied on immunoSEQ multiplex PCR, and the TCRdb table lists in-frame clones only, not all of them. The sample includes around 120,000 clones, 92% of them seen just once. The material was peripheral blood, obtained on day 0 of AZD1222 vaccination. These receptors were taken from an adult in good health. CDR3s include the opening cysteine and the closing phenylalanine or tryptophan. D genes are given only for firm matches. Expanded clones get a size class; other rows say once, few or many, or leave the size out.

size,J,V,D,DNA,CDR3
-,TRBJ1-4,TRBV6-2/TRBV6-3,-,TGTGCCAGCAGTTATACATGGAACCACCGCGCCAGAGTTGAAAAACTGTTTTTT,CASSYTWNHRARVEKLFF
-,TRBJ1-2,TRBV11-2,-,TGTGCCAGCAGCTCCACAGGAGATGGCTACACCTTC,CASSSTGDGYTF
-,TRBJ1-5,TRBV28,-,TGTGCCAGCAGTTTTCCGGGGGAGGGCCTTAGGGATCAGCCCCAGCATTTT,CASSFPGEGLRDQPQHF
-,TRBJ2-3,TRBV5-1,-,TGCGCCAGCAGGCTGAGCACTGCAGGACCCACAGATACGCAGTATTTT,CASRLSTAGPTDTQYF
-,TRBJ1-5,TRBV5-5,TRBD1,TGTGCCAGCAGCACCTCCGGGACAGGGGGGGTGAGCAATCAGCCCCAGCATTTT,CASSTSGTGGVSNQPQHF
-,TRBJ2-1,TRBV19,TRBD2,TGTGCCAGTAGTATCGGTAGCGGGCCTTACAATGAGCAGTTCTTC,CASSIGSGPYNEQFF
-,TRBJ1-4,TRBV5-1,-,TGCGCCAGCAGCTTGGGTGACAGAACAACTAATGAAAAACTGTTTTTT,CASSLGDRTTNEKLFF
once,TRBJ2-1,TRBV30,TRBD2,TGTGCCTGGAACCCTCTAGCGGGGGTCTATGAGCAGTTCTTC,CAWNPLAGVYEQFF
-,TRBJ2-1,TRBV9,-,TGTGCCAGCAGCGTAGGAAGTTACAATGAGCAGTTCTTC,CASSVGSYNEQFF
once,TRBJ1-2,TRBV7-2,-,TGTGCCAGCAGCCGGGACAACAACTATGGCTACACCTTC,CASSRDNNYGYTF
-,TRBJ2-7,TRBV7-2,-,TGTGCCAGCAGCTCTAAACGGACAGGGAGGGACGAGCAGTACTTC,CASSSKRTGRDEQYF
-,TRBJ2-5,TRBV10-3,TRBD2,TGTGCCATCAGTGAGTCACCCAGCGGGAGTGTAGAGACCCAGTACTTC,CAISESPSGSVETQYF
-,TRBJ1-1,TRBV6-5,-,TGTGCCAGCACTAAGGGGTGGAGCTATGAAGCTTTCTTT,CASTKGWSYEAFF
-,TRBJ2-2,TRBV4-3,TRBD2,TGCGCCAGCAGCCATGCCCCTTGGAGCGGGGGTGACACCGGGGAGCTGTTTTTT,CASSHAPWSGGDTGELFF
-,TRBJ2-7,TRBV7-9,-,TGTGCCAGCAGCTTTGGAAGGAACGAGCAGTACTTC,CASSFGRNEQYF
-,TRBJ2-7,TRBV29-1,TRBD1,TGCAGCGTCTCGGACAGGGTGGGTGAGCAGTACTTC,CSVSDRVGEQYF
-,TRBJ1-3,TRBV7-2,-,TGTGCCAGCAGCTTTTATCAGTCTCTGGCTGGAAACACCATATATTTT,CASSFYQSLAGNTIYF
-,TRBJ1-6,TRBV28,-,TGTGCCAGCAGCACACCCTCCTCACCCCTCCACTTT,CASSTPSSPLHF
once,TRBJ2-7,TRBV7-6,TRBD1,TGTGCCAGCAGCTTAGACCCAACAGGGGGAGGCTACGAGCAGTACTTC,CASSLDPTGGGYEQYF
once,TRBJ2-7,TRBV28,TRBD2,TGTGCCAGCAGTTTCCTGGCGGGGGGGACCTACGAGCAGTACTTC,CASSFLAGGTYEQYF
-,TRBJ2-5,TRBV5-5,-,TGTGCCAGCAGCTTGGTGGGGGTTGGGGAGACCCAGTACTTC,CASSLVGVGETQYF
once,TRBJ2-7,TRBV7-9,-,TGTGCCAGCAGCCGTGACTTACTAGTAGTAGGCTACGAGCAGTACTTC,CASSRDLLVVGYEQYF
once,TRBJ1-1,TRBV7-8,TRBD1,TGTGCCAGCACCAGTACAGGGGGTGGCACTGAAGCTTTCTTT,CASTSTGGGTEAFF
-,TRBJ2-7,TRBV4-1,TRBD2,TGCGCCAGCAGCCAAGTAGGGGTCCGGGGAGCGGGGCTTTCCTACGAGCAGTACTTC,CASSQVGVRGAGLSYEQYF
-,TRBJ2-7,TRBV5-8,-,TGTGCCAGCACCCCGGGACTTCGACCCTACGAGCAGTACTTC,CASTPGLRPYEQYF
-,TRBJ1-1,TRBV2,-,TGTGCCAGCAACTCGGCAGCAATTAACACTGAAGCTTTCTTT,CASNSAAINTEAFF
-,TRBJ1-1,TRBV30,TRBD1,TGTGCCTGGAGCAATCCGGGACAGGGGGCTTTCTTT,CAWSNPGQGAFF
-,TRBJ1-6,TRBV7-2,-,TGTGCCAGCAGACGACCGGAGTCACCCCTCCACTTT,CASRRPESPLHF
-,TRBJ2-1,TRBV2,-,TGTGCCAGCAGTGTTCCGGGACACATCAATGAGCAGTTCTTC,CASSVPGHINEQFF